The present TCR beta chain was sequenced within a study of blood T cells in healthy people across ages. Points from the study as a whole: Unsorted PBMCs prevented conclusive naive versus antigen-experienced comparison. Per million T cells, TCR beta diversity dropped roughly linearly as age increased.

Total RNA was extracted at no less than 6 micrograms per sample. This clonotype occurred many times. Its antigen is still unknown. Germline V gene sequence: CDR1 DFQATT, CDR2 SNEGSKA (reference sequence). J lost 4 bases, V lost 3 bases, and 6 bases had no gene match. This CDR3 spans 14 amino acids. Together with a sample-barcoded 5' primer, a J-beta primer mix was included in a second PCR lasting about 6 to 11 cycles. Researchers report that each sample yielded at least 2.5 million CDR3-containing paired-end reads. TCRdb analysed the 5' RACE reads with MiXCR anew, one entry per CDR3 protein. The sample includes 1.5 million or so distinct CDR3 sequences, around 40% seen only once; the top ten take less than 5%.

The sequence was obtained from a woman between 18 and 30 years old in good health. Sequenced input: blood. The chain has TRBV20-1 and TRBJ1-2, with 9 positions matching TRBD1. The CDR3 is CSARDRGGGYGYTF. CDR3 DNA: TGCAGTGCTAGGGACAGGGGCGGAGGCTATGGCTACACCTTC.